The sequence of this T cell receptor (beta chain) was determined in a study of technical replicates of blood from a few donors. CDR1 is SGHVS, CDR2 FQNEAQ, per germline. Trimming left V 5 bases short and J 10 bases short, with 12 bases between. The CDR3 sequence is 12 residues long. Data came from immunoSEQ multiplex PCR; TCRdb stores just in-frame clones and leaves some out. Here the sample spans under 85,000 clones, 96% being singletons. This sequence originates from a human donor in good health. The sequenced sample consisted of T cells isolated from PBMCs. The gene calls are TRBV7-8 and TRBJ2-1; no definite D call. As DNA, the CDR3 is TGTGCCAGCAGCCTTGTAGCATCCGAGCAGTTCTTC. Amino acids: CASSLVASEQFF.